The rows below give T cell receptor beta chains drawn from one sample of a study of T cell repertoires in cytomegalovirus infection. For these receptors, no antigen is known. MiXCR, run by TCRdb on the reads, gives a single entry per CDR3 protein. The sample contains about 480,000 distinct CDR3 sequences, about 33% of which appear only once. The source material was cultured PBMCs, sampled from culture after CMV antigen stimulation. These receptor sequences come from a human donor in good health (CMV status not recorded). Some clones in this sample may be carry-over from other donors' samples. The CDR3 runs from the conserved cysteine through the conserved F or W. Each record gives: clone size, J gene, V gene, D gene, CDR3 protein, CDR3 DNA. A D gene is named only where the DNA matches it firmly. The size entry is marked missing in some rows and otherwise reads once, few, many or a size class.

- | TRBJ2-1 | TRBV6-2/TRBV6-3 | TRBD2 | CASSWKREGGEQFF | TGTGCCAGCAGTTGGAAGCGGGAGGGCGGTGAGCAGTTCTTC
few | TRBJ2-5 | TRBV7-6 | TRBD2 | CASVYGRGETQYF | TGTGCCAGCGTCTACGGGAGGGGAGAGACCCAGTACTTC
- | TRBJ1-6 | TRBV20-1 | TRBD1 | CSARGTGYNSPLHF | TGCAGTGCTAGAGGGACAGGCTATAATTCACCCCTCCACTTT
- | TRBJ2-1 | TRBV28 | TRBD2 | CASSLSGTSGNHEQFF | TGTGCCAGCAGTTTGTCCGGGACTAGCGGGAATCATGAGCAGTTCTTC
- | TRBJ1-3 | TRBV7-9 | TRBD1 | CASSDRGQSGNTIYF | TGTGCCAGCAGCGACAGGGGACAATCTGGAAACACCATATATTTT
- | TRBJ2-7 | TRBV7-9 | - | CASSFGEGVYEQYF | TGTGCCAGCAGCTTCGGGGAGGGGGTCTACGAGCAGTACTTC
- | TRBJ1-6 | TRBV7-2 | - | CASSNVGQGMNSPLHF | TGTGCCAGCAGCAATGTAGGTCAGGGAATGAATTCACCCCTCCACTTT
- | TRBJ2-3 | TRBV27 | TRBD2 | CASSWTRLTDTQYF | TGTGCCAGCAGTTGGACTAGGTTAACAGATACGCAGTATTTT
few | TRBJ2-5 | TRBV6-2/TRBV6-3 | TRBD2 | CASNQGLAGYQETQYF | TGTGCCAGCAACCAAGGACTAGCAGGGTACCAAGAGACCCAGTACTTC
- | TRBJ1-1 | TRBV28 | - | CASTTVGGRTEAFF | TGTGCCAGCACTACCGTGGGGGGAAGGACTGAAGCTTTCTTT
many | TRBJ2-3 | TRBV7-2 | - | CASSPPGIDTQYF | TGTGCCAGCAGCCCCCCCGGGATAGATACGCAGTATTTT
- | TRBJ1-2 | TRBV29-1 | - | CSVEDRVSGASNYGYTF | TGCAGCGTTGAAGATCGGGTGTCAGGAGCCTCTAACTATGGCTACACCTTC
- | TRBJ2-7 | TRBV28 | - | CASSLHRRGARRYEQYF | TGTGCCAGCAGCCTGCATCGACGGGGGGCGAGGCGATACGAGCAGTACTTC
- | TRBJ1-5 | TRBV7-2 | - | CASSYVVGGNQPQHF | TGTGCCAGCAGCTACGTCGTTGGGGGGAATCAGCCCCAGCATTTT
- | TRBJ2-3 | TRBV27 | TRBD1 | CASSLFRGYSDTQYF | TGTGCCAGCAGTTTATTCAGGGGGTACTCAGATACGCAGTATTTT
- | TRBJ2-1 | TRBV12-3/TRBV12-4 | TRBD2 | CASSYYPSGNGEQFF | TGTGCCAGCAGTTATTATCCTAGCGGGAACGGTGAGCAGTTCTTC
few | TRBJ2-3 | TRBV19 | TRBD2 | CASSTSPGLAGGPPTDTQYF | TGTGCCAGTAGTACCTCACCGGGACTAGCGGGAGGGCCACCCACAGATACGCAGTATTTT
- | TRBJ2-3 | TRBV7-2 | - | CASSFWPSKSSTDTQYF | TGTGCCAGCAGCTTTTGGCCTTCAAAATCTAGCACAGATACGCAGTATTTT
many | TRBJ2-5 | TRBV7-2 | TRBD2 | CASSPRGSGRVGNQETQYF | TGTGCCAGCAGCCCCCGGGGTAGCGGGAGGGTTGGGAACCAAGAGACCCAGTACTTC
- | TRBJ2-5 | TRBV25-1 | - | CASSESRVRQETQYF | TGTGCCAGCAGTGAATCGCGGGTGAGACAAGAGACCCAGTACTTC
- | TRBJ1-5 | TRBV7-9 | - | CASSLGTSPSQPQHF | TGTGCCAGCAGCTTAGGCACCTCCCCGAGCCAGCCCCAGCATTTT
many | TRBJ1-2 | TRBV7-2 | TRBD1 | CASSPDRGLDYGYTF | TGTGCCAGCAGCCCTGACAGGGGGTTAGACTATGGCTACACCTTC
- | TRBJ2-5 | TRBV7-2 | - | CASSSRRGSEETQYF | TGTGCCAGCAGCTCGCGACGAGGATCCGAGGAGACCCAGTACTTC
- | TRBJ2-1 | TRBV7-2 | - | CASTTDSNEQFF | TGTGCCAGCACCACGGACAGCAATGAGCAGTTCTTC
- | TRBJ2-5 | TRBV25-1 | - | CASSLDTHGSQYF | TGTGCCAGCAGTCTCGACACCCATGGGAGCCAGTACTTC
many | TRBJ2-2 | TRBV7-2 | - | CASSFASLNTGELFF | TGTGCCAGCAGCTTCGCATCCTTAAACACCGGGGAGCTGTTTTTT
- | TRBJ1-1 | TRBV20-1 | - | CSAQSSTEAFF | TGCAGTGCCCAGTCAAGCACTGAAGCTTTCTTT
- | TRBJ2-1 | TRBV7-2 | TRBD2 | CASSLKGLAGTLGNEQFF | TGTGCCAGCAGCTTAAAGGGACTAGCGGGGACCTTAGGCAATGAGCAGTTCTTC
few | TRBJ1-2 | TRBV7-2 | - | CASSPGLGHYGYTF | TGTGCCAGCAGCCCGGGGTTAGGCCACTATGGCTACACCTTC
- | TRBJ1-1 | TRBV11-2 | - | CASSHRGTTMNTEAFF | TGTGCCAGCAGCCACCGGGGGACTACCATGAACACTGAAGCTTTCTTT
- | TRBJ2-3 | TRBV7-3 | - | CASSRVAVSTDTQYF | TGTGCCAGTAGTAGGGTGGCGGTGAGCACAGATACGCAGTATTTT
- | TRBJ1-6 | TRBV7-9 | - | CASSFGQGNNSPLHF | TGTGCCAGCAGCTTCGGGCAGGGAAATAATTCACCCCTCCACTTT
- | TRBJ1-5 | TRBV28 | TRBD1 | CASRRTGGSNQPQHF | TGTGCCAGCCGTCGAACAGGGGGGAGCAATCAGCCCCAGCATTTT
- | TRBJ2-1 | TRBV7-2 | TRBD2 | CASSLALTSGDEQFF | TGTGCCAGCAGCTTAGCGCTCACTAGCGGCGATGAGCAGTTCTTC
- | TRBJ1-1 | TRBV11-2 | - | CASSLEVGMNTEAFF | TGTGCCAGCAGCTTAGAGGTCGGCATGAACACTGAAGCTTTCTTT
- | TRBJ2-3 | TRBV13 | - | CASSRPLAPTDTQYF | TGTGCCAGCAGCCGACCGCTAGCGCCCACAGATACGCAGTATTTT
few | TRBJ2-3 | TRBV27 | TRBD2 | CASSSTTSGSDTQYF | TGTGCCAGCAGTTCTACGACTAGCGGGAGCGATACGCAGTATTTT
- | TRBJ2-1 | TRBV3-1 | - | CASSQETGSNYNEQFF | TGTGCCAGCAGCCAAGAGACCGGGAGTAACTACAATGAGCAGTTCTTC
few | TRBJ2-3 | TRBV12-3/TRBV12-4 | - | CAIPSTDNTDTQYF | TGTGCCATCCCTTCGACAGACAACACAGATACGCAGTATTTT
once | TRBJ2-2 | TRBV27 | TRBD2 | CASSAPGLANTGELFF | TGTGCCAGCAGTGCCCCGGGACTAGCGAACACCGGGGAGCTGTTTTTT
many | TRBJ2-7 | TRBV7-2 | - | CASSGGAGSSYEQYF | TGTGCCAGCAGCGGAGGAGCAGGAAGCTCCTACGAGCAGTACTTC
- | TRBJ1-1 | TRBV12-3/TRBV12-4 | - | CVSSLALGGGAFF | TGTGTCAGCAGTTTAGCGCTGGGGGGAGGAGCTTTCTTT
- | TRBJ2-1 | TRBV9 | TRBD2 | CASSEPLAGELHEQFF | TGTGCCAGCAGCGAACCTCTAGCGGGAGAGCTCCATGAGCAGTTCTTC
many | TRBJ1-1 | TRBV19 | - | CASRGANANTEAFF | TGTGCCAGTCGGGGCGCGAATGCGAACACTGAAGCTTTCTTT
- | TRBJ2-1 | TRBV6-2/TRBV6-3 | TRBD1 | CASSYTGGVSLQFF | TGTGCCAGCAGTTACACAGGGGGCGTAAGCCTGCAGTTCTTC
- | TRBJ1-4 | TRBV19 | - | CASRAKYGLEKLFF | TGTGCCAGTAGAGCGAAATATGGGCTGGAAAAACTGTTTTTT